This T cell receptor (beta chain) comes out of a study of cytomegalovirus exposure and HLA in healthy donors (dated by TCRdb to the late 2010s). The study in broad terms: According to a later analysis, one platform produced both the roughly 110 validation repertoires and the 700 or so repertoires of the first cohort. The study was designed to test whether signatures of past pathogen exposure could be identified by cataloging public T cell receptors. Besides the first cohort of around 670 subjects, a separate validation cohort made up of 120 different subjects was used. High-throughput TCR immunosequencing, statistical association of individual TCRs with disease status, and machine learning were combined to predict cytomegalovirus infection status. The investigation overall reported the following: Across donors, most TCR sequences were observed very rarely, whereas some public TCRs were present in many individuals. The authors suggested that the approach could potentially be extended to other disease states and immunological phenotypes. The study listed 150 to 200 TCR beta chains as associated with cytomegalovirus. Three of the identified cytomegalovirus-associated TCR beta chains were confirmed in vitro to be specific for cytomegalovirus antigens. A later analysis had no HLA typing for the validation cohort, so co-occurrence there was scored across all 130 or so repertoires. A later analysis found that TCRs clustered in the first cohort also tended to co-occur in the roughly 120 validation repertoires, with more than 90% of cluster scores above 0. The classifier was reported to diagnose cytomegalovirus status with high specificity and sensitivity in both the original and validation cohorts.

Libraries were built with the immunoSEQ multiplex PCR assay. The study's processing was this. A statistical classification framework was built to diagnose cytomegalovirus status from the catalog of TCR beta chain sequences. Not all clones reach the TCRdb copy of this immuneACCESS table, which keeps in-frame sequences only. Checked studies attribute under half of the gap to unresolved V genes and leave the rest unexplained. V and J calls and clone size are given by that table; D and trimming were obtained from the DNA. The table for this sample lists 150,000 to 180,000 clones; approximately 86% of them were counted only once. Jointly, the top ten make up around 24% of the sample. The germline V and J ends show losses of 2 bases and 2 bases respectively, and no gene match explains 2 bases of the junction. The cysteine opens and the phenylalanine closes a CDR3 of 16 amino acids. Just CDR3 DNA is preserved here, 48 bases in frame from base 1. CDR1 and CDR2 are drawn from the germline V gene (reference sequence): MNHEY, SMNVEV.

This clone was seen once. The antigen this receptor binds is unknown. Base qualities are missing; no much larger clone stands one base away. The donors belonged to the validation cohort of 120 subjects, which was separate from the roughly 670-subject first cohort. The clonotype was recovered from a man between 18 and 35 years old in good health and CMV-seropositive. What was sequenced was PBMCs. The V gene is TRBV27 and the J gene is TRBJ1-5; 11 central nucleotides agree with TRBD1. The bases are TGTGCCAGCAGTTTAGGGACAGGGGGTCGCAATCAGCCCCAGCATTTT. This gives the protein CASSLGTGGRNQPQHF.